This T cell receptor (beta chain) was identified during a study of shared T cell receptors in the human thymus listed by TCRdb under 2021. About the study as a whole: The study examined how the human thymus generates shared, self-reactive T-cell receptor alpha chains.

Library generation was performed with the immunoSEQ multiplex PCR assay. The table comes from immuneACCESS by way of TCRdb, which keeps in-frame sequences with V and J called. Part of the clones is missing from these tables; in studies checked, under half for an unresolved V gene and the rest for unknown reasons. Here the sample has hundreds of thousands of clones; more than 75% occur a single time. In total, the top ten clones hold 0.0085% to 0.012% of the sample. V ends up 5 bases short and J 3 bases short, with an unmatched junction base count of 0. Taken from cysteine to phenylalanine, the CDR3 has 12 residues. Only the CDR3 portion is preserved as DNA: 36 bases, with reading frame beginning at the first base. Taken from the germline V gene, the CDR1 and CDR2 loops are SGHRS and YFSETQ. A single count supports this clone. Its binding antigen is unknown. No much larger clonotype is one base removed from it; base qualities were not supplied.

These data were also reused for a study on human thymus T cells. The second investigation adds: Immunologically healthy infants undergoing open corrective cardiac surgery for congenital heart defects in Finland were used as donors. Thymus tissue was obtained as surgical resects removed during corrective cardiac surgery. Usage of V and J gene segments appeared to be biased in both the thymic and the peripheral blood repertoires. The related research reported highly overlapping thymic TCR repertoires among unrelated individuals. TCR alpha and beta repertoires from about 8 infant thymus samples and a few related peripheral blood samples were characterized in the study. Donor ages ranged from about 7 to 244 days, and the cohort comprised roughly 6 male and two female infants. Thymocytes were released mechanically from tissue and stored at -70 °C as pellets of roughly 9-32 million cells. Genomic DNA was extracted from frozen cell pellets with a QIAsymphony instrument. The immunoSEQ multiplex PCR assay was used to amplify the TCRB and TCRAD loci from a standardized quantity of quality-controlled genomic DNA. Amplicons spanned the V(D)J region at a length sufficient to cover the CDR3 and identify V and J genes. The amplicons were sequenced on an Illumina platform via the commercial immunoSEQ service. Corrections for primer bias and sequencing errors followed previously described methods, while TCRAD and TCRB definitions were based on the IMGT database. immunoSEQ Analyzer 3.0 and VDJTools were used for repertoire analysis, which covered basic statistics, V/J segment usage, diversity estimates, rarefaction and pairwise overlap. Chao1, ChaoE, Efron-Thisted, Shannon and inverse Simpson indices were used to estimate diversity, which was also estimated on datasets down-sampled to the smallest sample. Repertoire overlap used strict matching of CDR3 nucleotide sequence, V gene and J gene, with Jaccard-based multidimensional scaling clustering. Thymus samples yielded on average roughly 840,000 unique TCRB clonotypes, compared with some 83,000 from blood samples.

The sequence is built from TRBV5-1 and TRBJ2-3; 7 junctional bases match TRBD2. The source of this sequence is a boy under two years old with a congenital heart defect. Donor details come from another sample of the same person, matched by shared clones. The sample taken for sequencing was thymocytes. DNA sequence: TGCGCCAGCAGGGGAGGGACAGATACGCAGTATTTT. Translated, this is CASRGGTDTQYF.